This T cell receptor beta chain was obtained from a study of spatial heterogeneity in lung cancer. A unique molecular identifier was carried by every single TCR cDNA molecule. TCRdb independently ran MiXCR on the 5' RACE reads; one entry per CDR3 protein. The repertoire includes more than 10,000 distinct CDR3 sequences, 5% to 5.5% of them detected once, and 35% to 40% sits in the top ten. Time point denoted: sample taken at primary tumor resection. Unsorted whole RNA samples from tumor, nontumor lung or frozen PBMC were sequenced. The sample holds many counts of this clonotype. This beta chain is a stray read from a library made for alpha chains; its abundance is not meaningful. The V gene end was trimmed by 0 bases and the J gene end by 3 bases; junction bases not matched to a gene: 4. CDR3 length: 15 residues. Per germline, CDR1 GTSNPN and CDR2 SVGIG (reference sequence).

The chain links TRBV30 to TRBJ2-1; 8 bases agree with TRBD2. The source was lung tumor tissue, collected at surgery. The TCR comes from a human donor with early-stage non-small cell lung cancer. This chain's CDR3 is CAWSVEAGGYNEQFF. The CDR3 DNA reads TGTGCCTGGAGTGTAGAGGCGGGGGGCTACAATGAGCAGTTCTTC.